This entry lists 6 T cell receptor beta chains sequenced from one sample in a study of T-cell reconstitution after alpha-beta-depleted transplantation in children (dated by TCRdb to about 2016). Library prep was done by PCR. The data were produced on an Illumina HiSeq 2500. Molecular barcoding was employed in the preparation of TCR libraries, with unique molecular identifiers being used to normalize TCRbeta repertoire quantification. TCRdb reworked the public reads: Q25 trimming with fastp, MiXCR clone assembly, productive beta chains retained. Each entry merges the rows of one CDR3 protein and shows their most common DNA and genes. Recorded for this sample are some 340,000 distinct CDR3 sequences; 9% to 12% of them occurred a single time. Jointly, the top ten make up around 2.4% of the sample. The sequencing here drew on PBMCs from the stem cell graft donor, taken from the stem cell graft. Receptor source: a human donor who donated a stem cell graft to a child with acute lymphoblastic leukemia.

This clonotype has a count of ten or more. This chain's CDR3 is CSARDDRGYNEQFF. DNA of the CDR3: TGCAGTGCTAGAGATGATAGAGGCTACAATGAGCAGTTCTTC. This chain uses TRBV20-1 with TRBJ2-1; D uncertain. Germline V CDR1 and CDR2: DFQATT, SNEGSKA (reference sequence). The CDR3 spans 14 residues. With 0 bases removed from V and 3 bases from J, the gap between germline ends came to 9 bases.

This chain connects TRBV10-3 to TRBJ1-3; 9 bases agree with TRBD1. The germline CDR1 and CDR2 sequences are ENHRY and SYGVKD. The CDR3 sequence is 16 residues long. V trimming: 5 bases; J trimming: 4 bases; junction bases outside the gene matches: 9. The CDR3 bases are TGTGCCATCAGTTTCGGGACAGGGTTAGGAGGAAACACCATATATTTT. It encodes CAISFGTGLGGNTIYF.

The sample holds many counts of this clonotype. This chain connects TRBV5-1 to TRBJ2-2; D possibly corresponds to TRBD1 (5 bases). V dropped 0 bases and J dropped 5 bases, with 11 bases sitting between them. Germline V gene lookup returns CDR1 SGHRS and CDR2 YFSETQ. The CDR3 extends over 15 amino acids. CDR3 sequence: CASSLAAGRTGELFF. CDR3 nucleotides: TGCGCCAGCAGCTTGGCAGCAGGGCGTACCGGGGAGCTGTTTTTT.

This clonotype was observed a handful of times. The J gene is TRBJ2-7, the V gene TRBV5-1; no clear D. Germline CDR1 SGHRS, CDR2 YFSETQ. V was clipped by 0 bases and J by 3 bases, with 10 bases between them. The CDR3 runs to 14 residues. The CDR3 sequence is CASSLVPGDYEQYF. DNA of the CDR3: TGCGCCAGCAGCTTGGTCCCGGGTGACTACGAGCAGTACTTC.

The rearrangement uses TRBV5-1 and TRBJ2-1, with 11 positions matching TRBD2. The CDR3 runs 14 residues. The V and J ends lost 3 bases and 9 bases, in that order; junction bases with no gene match: 5. Germline values: CDR1 SGHRS, CDR2 YFSETQ. CDR3 sequence: CASSYSGRALEQFF. The CDR3 DNA sequence: TGCGCCAGCAGCTATAGCGGGAGGGCTCTTGAGCAGTTCTTC.

This chain connects TRBV29-1 to TRBJ1-2, with D uncertain. Trimming removed 4 bases at V and 8 bases at J, with 11 bases between. CDR3 length: 11 amino acids. Looked up from germline, CDR1 is SQVTM and CDR2 is ANQGSEA. CDR3 coding DNA: TGCAGCGTTGGCCGAGAGAACGGCTACACCTTC. Encoded protein: CSVGRENGYTF. Supplemented by reference TRBV29-1 and TRBJ1-2, the full variable domain reads SAVISQKPSRDICQRGTSLTIQCQVDSQVTMMFWYRQQPGQSLTLIATANQGSEATYESGFVIDKFPISRPNLTFSTLTVSNMSPEDSSIYLCSVGRENGYTFGSGTRLTVV.